Shown below are 10 T cell receptor beta chains from a single sample sequenced in a study of shared clonotypes between healthy human individuals. This table comes from immunoSEQ multiplex PCR, and its TCRdb copy is limited to in-frame clones, with some not included. This sample has approximately 810,000 clones, with around 92% found just once. CD45RO-negative CD8 cells positively selected for CCR7 made up the naive population, which excluded terminally differentiated effector memory CD45RA+ cells. The sequenced material came from naive CD8+ T cells sorted from blood. The receptors come from a man aged 30 to 45 in good health.

The rearrangement joins TRBV27 to TRBJ1-4, with D possibly matching TRBD1 (5 bases). Per germline, CDR1 MNHEY and CDR2 SMNVEV (reference sequence). With 1 base removed from V and 6 bases from J, the gap between germline ends came to 9 bases. The CDR3 sequence is 14 residues long. CDR3 bases: TGTGCCAGCAGTTTATTGGGGGTTGATGAAAAACTGTTTTTT. It specifies CASSLLGVDEKLFF.

The rearrangement uses TRBV7-6 and TRBJ1-2; D is ambiguous. CDR3 length equals 13 residues. Deletions cut 5 bases from V and 8 bases from J, with 15 bases between. Per germline, CDR1 SGHVS and CDR2 FNYEAQ. The CDR3 region has the DNA TGTGCCAGCAGCCCTGGACTCGAGGGCGGCTACACCTTC. This gives the protein CASSPGLEGGYTF.

The V call is TRBV7-9, the J call TRBJ2-5, with D unresolved. Between the trimmed V and J ends, which lost 8 bases and 5 bases, there was a span of 12 bases. CDR3 length: 12 amino acids. Germline-derived CDR1 and CDR2 are SEHNR and FQNEAQ (reference sequence). The DNA of the CDR3 is TGTGCCAGCGGTTTAGGGTTGGAGACCCAGTACTTC. Residues: CASGLGLETQYF.

The chain has TRBV9 and TRBJ1-4, with TRBD1 matching over 7 bases. Per the germline V gene, CDR1 is SGDLS and CDR2 is YYNGEE. The ends lost 6 bases at V and 4 bases at J; junction bases unmatched: 9. This CDR3 contains 15 residues. The CDR3 loop is CASNLIRDSNEKLFF. The CDR3, as DNA: TGTGCCAGCAACTTAATACGGGACAGTAATGAAAAACTGTTTTTT.

This clone has just one count. The rearrangement joins TRBV29-1 to TRBJ2-1; 8 bases agree with TRBD2. The CDR3 has 16 amino acids. Germline loops: CDR1 SQVTM, CDR2 ANQGSEA. The V and J ends lost 7 bases and 7 bases, in that order; junction bases with no gene match: 18. CDR3 DNA sequence: TGCAGCGGATGGTGGAGCGGGAGTTTATTGGGAAATGAGCAGTTCTTC. This encodes CSGWWSGSLLGNEQFF.

The chain has TRBV27 and TRBJ2-7; 9 nucleotides match TRBD1. CDR1 and CDR2 (germline): MNHEY, SMNVEV (reference sequence). The V segment lost 7 bases and the J segment 5 bases; nucleotides outside the gene matches: 9. This CDR3 region has 14 residues. For the CDR3, the DNA is TGTGCCAGCACCCCGGGACAGGGTCTCCACGAGCAGTACTTC. The encoded protein is CASTPGQGLHEQYF.

The chain has TRBV5-6 and TRBJ2-5; maybe TRBD1 (5 bases). V was cut by 4 bases and J by 5 bases, with 15 bases left in between. There are 14 residues in the CDR3. Germline lookup yields CDR1 SGHDT and CDR2 YYEEEE. CDR3 loop: CASSEDSSPETQYF. CDR3 DNA sequence: TGTGCCAGCAGCGAAGACAGCTCCCCGGAGACCCAGTACTTC.

This chain uses TRBV27 with TRBJ2-7, with D perhaps being TRBD1 or TRBD2 (6 bases each). CDR3 length equals 13 residues. V lost 5 bases and J 5 bases, leaving 13 bases between the germline ends. Germline CDR1 is MNHEY and CDR2 is SMNVEV (reference sequence). CDR3 nucleotides: TGTGCCAGCAGTAAGACGGAGGGGGACGAGCAGTACTTC. Translating it yields CASSKTEGDEQYF.

The chain joins TRBV5-6 to TRBJ2-7; 10 nucleotides agree with TRBD1. Germline lookup yields CDR1 SGHDT and CDR2 YYEEEE. J lost 9 bases, V lost 4 bases, and 16 bases had no gene match. This CDR3 has 16 amino acids. DNA for the CDR3: TGTGCCAGCAGCCAACCCCGGGACAGGGGCCTACGAGGGCAGTACTTC. Translated, it gives CASSQPRDRGLRGQYF.

V and J are TRBV29-1 and TRBJ1-2; D is uncertain. The germline V and J ends were trimmed by 7 bases and 5 bases, with 17 bases remaining between them. This CDR3 contains 13 residues. Germline-derived CDR1 and CDR2 are SQVTM and ANQGSEA. The CDR3 nucleotides are TGCAGCGCCCAAGACCGCCTAGGGTATGGCTACACCTTC. As protein: CSAQDRLGYGYTF.